The rows below give T cell receptor beta chains drawn from one sample of a study of blood T cell repertoires in COVID-19. Clones were sequenced by immunoSEQ multiplex PCR, and TCRdb holds only the in-frame ones, with some missing. The sample carries more than 350,000 clones, 89% recorded once. The sample was peripheral blood. The source is a woman in her thirties with COVID-19, enrolled during active disease. CDR3s include the opening cysteine and the closing phenylalanine or tryptophan. D genes are given only for firm matches. Part of the rows lack a size; the others show once, few, many or a class for expanded clones.

clone size	V gene	J gene	D gene	CDR3 DNA	CDR3 protein
.	TRBV4-1	TRBJ1-6	TRBD1	TGCGCCAGCAGCCAAGAAGGGACAGGCGACAATTCACCCCTCCACTTT	CASSQEGTGDNSPLHF
.	TRBV6-5	TRBJ2-3	.	TGTGCCAGCAGTTACCAGGGGCTCAGCGCTACAGATACGCAGTATTTT	CASSYQGLSATDTQYF
.	TRBV9	TRBJ2-2	TRBD2	TGTGCCACGAGCGGGAGGGTCGGGGAGCTGTTTTTT	CATSGRVGELFF
.	TRBV11-2	TRBJ1-1	.	TGTGCCAGCAGCTTAGGGCGGATGAACACTGAAGCTTTCTTT	CASSLGRMNTEAFF
.	TRBV2	TRBJ2-1	TRBD2	TGTGCCAGCAGTGAACGACTAGCGGGGATCGATGAGCAGTTCTTC	CASSERLAGIDEQFF
few	TRBV19	TRBJ1-1	TRBD1	TGTGCCAGTAGCCAAAGGATCGACAGGGGGCTGATGCGGAACACTGAAGCTTTCTTT	CASSQRIDRGLMRNTEAFF
.	TRBV27	TRBJ2-3	TRBD1	TGTGCCAGCAGTTTGTGGCAGGGGGGCACAGATACGCAGTATTTT	CASSLWQGGTDTQYF
few	TRBV7-9	TRBJ1-1	TRBD1	TGTGCCAGCAGCCCGACAGGGGTGAACACTGAAGCTTTCTTT	CASSPTGVNTEAFF
many	TRBV4-1	TRBJ2-2	.	TGCGCCAGCAGCCAAGATCGGAGCGGGGAGCTGTTTTTT	CASSQDRSGELFF
once	TRBV7-7	TRBJ2-3	.	TGTGCTAGCAGCTTATACCCCCCCGGTACTAGCACAGATACGCAGTATTTT	CASSLYPPGTSTDTQYF